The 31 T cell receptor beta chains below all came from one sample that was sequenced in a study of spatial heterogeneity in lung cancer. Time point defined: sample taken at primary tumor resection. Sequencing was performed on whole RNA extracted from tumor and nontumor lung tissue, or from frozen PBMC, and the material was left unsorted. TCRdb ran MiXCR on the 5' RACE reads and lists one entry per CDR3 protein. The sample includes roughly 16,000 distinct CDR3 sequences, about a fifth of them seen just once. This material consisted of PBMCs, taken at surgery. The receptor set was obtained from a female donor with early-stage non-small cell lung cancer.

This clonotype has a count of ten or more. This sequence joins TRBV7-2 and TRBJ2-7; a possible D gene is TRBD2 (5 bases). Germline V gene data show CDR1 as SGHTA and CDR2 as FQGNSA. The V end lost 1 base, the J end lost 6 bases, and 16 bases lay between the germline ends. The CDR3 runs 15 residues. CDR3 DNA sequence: TGTGCCAGCAGCTTAGGCAGCGGAACCCTTGTCGAGCAGTACTTC. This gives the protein CASSLGSGTLVEQYF. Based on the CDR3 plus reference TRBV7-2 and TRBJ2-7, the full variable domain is GAGVSQSPSNKVTEKGKDVELRCDPISGHTALYWYRQSLGQGLEFLIYFQGNSAPDKSGLPSDRFSAERTGGSVSTLTIQRTQQEDSAVYLCASSLGSGTLVEQYFGPGTRLTVT.

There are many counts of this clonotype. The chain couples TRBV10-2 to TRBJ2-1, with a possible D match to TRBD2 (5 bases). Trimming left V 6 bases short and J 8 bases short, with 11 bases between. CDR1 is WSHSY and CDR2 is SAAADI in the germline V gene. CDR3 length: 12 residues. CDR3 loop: CASSPSLHEQFF. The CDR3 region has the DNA TGCGCCAGCAGCCCTAGCCTTCATGAGCAGTTCTTC.

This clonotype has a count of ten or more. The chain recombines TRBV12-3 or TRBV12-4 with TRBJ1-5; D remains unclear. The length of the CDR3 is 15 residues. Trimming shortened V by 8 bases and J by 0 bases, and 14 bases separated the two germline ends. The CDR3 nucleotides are TGTGCCAGCGGAGTAGACGGTCATAGCAATCAGCCCCAGCATTTT. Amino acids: CASGVDGHSNQPQHF.

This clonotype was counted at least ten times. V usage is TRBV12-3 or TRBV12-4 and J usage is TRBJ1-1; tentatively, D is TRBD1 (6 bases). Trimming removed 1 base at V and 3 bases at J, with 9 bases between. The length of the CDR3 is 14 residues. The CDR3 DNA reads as TGTGCCAGCAGTTTAGAAGGGGGGGACACTGAAGCTTTCTTT. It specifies CASSLEGGDTEAFF.

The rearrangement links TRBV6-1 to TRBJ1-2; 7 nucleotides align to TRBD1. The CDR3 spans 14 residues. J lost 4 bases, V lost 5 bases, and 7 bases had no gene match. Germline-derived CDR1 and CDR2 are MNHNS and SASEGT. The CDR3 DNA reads TGTGCCAGCAGTCTCCGGGACAGATCCTATGGCTACACCTTC. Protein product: CASSLRDRSYGYTF.

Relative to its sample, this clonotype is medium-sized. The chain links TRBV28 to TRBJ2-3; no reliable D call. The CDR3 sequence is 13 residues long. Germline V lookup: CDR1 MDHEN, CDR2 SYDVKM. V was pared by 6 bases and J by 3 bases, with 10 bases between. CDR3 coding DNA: TGTGCCAGCAGCCCGTTTGAGACAGATACGCAGTATTTT. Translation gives CASSPFETDTQYF. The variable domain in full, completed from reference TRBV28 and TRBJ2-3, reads DVKVTQSSRYLVKRTGEKVFLECVQDMDHENMFWYRQDPGLGLRLIYFSYDVKMKEKGDIPEGYSVSREKKERFSLILESASTNQTSMYLCASSPFETDTQYFGPGTRLTVL.

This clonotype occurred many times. CDR3 sequence (DNA): TGTGCCAGCAGTGGAAGGGGGGGGATTACGGAGACCCAGTACTTC. Protein product: CASSGRGGITETQYF. V usage is TRBV2 and J usage is TRBJ2-5; TRBD2 is a possible D gene (7 bases). Germline CDR1 and CDR2: SNHLY and FYNNEI. V was shortened by 4 bases and J by 5 bases, with 17 bases between the two germline ends. The length of the CDR3 is 15 residues.

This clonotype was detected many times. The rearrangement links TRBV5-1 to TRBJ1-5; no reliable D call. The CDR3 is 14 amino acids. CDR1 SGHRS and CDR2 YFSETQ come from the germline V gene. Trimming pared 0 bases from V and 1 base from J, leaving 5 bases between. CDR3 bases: TGCGCCAGCAGCTTGGACAGAAGCAATCAGCCCCAGCATTTT. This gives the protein CASSLDRSNQPQHF.

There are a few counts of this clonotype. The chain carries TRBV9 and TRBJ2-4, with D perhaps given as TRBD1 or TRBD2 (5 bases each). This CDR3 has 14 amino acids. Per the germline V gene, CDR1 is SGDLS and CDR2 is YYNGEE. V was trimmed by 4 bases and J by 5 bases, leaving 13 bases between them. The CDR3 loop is CASSTGALQNIQYF. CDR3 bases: TGTGCCAGCAGCACCGGGGCTTTACAAAACATTCAGTACTTC.

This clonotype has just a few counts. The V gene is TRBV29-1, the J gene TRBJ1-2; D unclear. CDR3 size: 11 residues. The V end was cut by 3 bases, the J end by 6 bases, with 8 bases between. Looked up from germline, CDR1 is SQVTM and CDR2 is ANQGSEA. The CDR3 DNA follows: TGCAGCGTTGAGTATGCAGATGGCTACACCTTC. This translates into CSVEYADGYTF.

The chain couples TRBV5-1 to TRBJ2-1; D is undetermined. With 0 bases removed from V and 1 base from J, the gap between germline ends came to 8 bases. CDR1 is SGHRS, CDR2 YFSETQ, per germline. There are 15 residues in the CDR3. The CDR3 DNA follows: TGCGCCAGCAGCTTGGACGGAGATTCCTACAATGAGCAGTTCTTC. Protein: CASSLDGDSYNEQFF.

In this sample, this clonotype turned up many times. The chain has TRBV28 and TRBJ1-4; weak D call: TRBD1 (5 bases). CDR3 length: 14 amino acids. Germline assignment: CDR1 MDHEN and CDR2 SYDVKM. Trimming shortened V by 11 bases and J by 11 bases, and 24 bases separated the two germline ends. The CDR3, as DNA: TGTGCCGTAGGACCCGGGACCACGGTGGGGAAACTGTTTTTT. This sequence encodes CAVGPGTTVGKLFF. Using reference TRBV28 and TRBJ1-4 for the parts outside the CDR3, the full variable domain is DVKVTQSSRYLVKRTGEKVFLECVQDMDHENMFWYRQDPGLGLRLIYFSYDVKMKEKGDIPEGYSVSREKKERFSLILESASTNQTSMYLCAVGPGTTVGKLFFGSGTQLSVL.

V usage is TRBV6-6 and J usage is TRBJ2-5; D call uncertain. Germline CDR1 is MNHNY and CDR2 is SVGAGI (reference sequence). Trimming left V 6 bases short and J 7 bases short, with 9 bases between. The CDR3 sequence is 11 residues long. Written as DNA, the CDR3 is TGTGCCAGCAGCCCTGGTCGGACCCAGTACTTC. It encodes CASSPGRTQYF.

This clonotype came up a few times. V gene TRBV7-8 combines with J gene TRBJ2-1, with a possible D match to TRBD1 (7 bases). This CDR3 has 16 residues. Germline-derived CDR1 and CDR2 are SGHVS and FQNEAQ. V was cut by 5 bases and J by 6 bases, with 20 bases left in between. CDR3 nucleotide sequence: TGTGCCAGCAGCATAAGACAGGGACTTACCTTCAATGAGCAGTTCTTC. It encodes CASSIRQGLTFNEQFF.

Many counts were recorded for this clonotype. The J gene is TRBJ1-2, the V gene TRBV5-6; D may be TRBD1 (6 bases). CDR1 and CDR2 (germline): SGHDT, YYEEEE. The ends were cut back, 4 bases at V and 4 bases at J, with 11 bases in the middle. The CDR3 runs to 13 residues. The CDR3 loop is CASSPDRTYGYTF. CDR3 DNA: TGTGCCAGCAGCCCGGACAGAACCTATGGCTACACCTTC.

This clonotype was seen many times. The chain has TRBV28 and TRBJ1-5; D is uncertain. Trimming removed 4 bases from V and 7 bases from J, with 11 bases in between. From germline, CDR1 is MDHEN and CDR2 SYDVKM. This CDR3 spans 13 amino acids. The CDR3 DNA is TGTGCCAGCAGTTGGGGTGTCGGCCAGCCCCAGCATTTT. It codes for CASSWGVGQPQHF. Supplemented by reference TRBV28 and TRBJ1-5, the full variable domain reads DVKVTQSSRYLVKRTGEKVFLECVQDMDHENMFWYRQDPGLGLRLIYFSYDVKMKEKGDIPEGYSVSREKKERFSLILESASTNQTSMYLCASSWGVGQPQHFGDGTRLSIL.

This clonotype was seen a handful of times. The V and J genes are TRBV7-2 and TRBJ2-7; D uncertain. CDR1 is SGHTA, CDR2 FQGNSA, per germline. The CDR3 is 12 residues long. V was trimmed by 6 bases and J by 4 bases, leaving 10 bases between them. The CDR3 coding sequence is TGTGCCAGCAGTCCGATTCGGTACGAGCAGTACTTC. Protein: CASSPIRYEQYF.

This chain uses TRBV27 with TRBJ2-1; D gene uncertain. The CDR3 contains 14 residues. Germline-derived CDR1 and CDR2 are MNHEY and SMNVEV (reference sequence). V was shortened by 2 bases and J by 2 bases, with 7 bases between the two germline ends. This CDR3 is CASSLGQTYNEQFF. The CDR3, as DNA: TGTGCCAGCAGTTTAGGGCAGACCTACAATGAGCAGTTCTTC.

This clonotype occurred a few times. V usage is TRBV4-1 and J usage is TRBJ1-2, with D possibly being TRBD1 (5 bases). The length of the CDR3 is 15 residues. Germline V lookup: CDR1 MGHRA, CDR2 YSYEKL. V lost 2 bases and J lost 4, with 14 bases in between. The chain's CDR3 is CASSQPLRGIYGYTF. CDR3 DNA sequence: TGCGCCAGCAGCCAACCCCTACGGGGGATCTATGGCTACACCTTC.

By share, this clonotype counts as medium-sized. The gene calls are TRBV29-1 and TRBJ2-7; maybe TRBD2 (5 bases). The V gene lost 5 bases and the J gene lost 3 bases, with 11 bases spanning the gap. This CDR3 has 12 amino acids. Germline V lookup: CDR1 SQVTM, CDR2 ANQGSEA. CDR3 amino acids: CSVLGDFYEQYF. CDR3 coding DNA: TGCAGCGTTCTGGGAGACTTCTACGAGCAGTACTTC.

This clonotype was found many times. The CDR3 loop reads CASSPSGTTSYEQYF. In DNA form, the CDR3 reads TGTGCCAGCAGTCCTAGCGGGACTACGTCCTACGAGCAGTACTTC. The rearrangement links TRBV7-2 to TRBJ2-7, with 9 bases matching TRBD2. The CDR3 runs 15 residues. The germline V gene encodes CDR1 SGHTA and CDR2 FQGNSA. V lost 6 bases to trimming and J lost 1 base; unmatched junction nucleotides: 7. The full variable domain, completed using reference TRBV7-2 and TRBJ2-7, is GAGVSQSPSNKVTEKGKDVELRCDPISGHTALYWYRQSLGQGLEFLIYFQGNSAPDKSGLPSDRFSAERTGGSVSTLTIQRTQQEDSAVYLCASSPSGTTSYEQYFGPGTRLTVT.

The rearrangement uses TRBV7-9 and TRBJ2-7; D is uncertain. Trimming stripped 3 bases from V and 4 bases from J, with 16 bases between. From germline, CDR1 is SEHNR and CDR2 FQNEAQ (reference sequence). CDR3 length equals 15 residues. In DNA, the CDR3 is TGTGCCAGCAGCTTTGCCATCTCTCCGACTTACGAGCAGTACTTC. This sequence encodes CASSFAISPTYEQYF.

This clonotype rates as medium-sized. The CDR3 sequence: CASSLAGVTDEQYF. Here the CDR3 DNA reads TGTGCCAGCAGCTTAGCTGGGGTTACGGACGAGCAGTACTTC. This chain joins TRBV7-9 and TRBJ2-7; D uncertain. This CDR3 is 14 amino acids long. Germline values: CDR1 SEHNR, CDR2 FQNEAQ (reference sequence). The V end was cut by 0 bases, the J end by 5 bases, with 11 bases between.

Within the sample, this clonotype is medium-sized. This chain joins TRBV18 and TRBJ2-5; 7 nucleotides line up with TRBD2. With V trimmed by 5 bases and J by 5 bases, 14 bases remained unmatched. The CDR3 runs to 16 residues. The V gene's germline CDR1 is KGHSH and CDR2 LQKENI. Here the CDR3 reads CASSTLSLAAHETQYF. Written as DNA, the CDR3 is TGTGCCAGCTCAACACTGTCCCTAGCGGCCCACGAGACCCAGTACTTC.

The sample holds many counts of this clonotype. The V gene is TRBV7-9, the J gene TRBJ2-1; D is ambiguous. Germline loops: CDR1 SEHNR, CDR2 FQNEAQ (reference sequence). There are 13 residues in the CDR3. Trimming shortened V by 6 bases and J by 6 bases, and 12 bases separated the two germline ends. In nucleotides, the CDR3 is TGTGCCAGCAGGGTTGGGGAAGGCAATGAGCAGTTCTTC. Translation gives CASRVGEGNEQFF.

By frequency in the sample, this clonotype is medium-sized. The DNA of the CDR3 is TGTGCCACCAAACAGGGTCCCTCCTACAATGAGCAGTTCTTC. Translation gives CATKQGPSYNEQFF. The rearrangement links TRBV24-1 to TRBJ2-1, with D perhaps TRBD1 (6 bases). V dropped 8 bases and J dropped 0 bases, with 10 bases sitting between them. The germline V gene encodes CDR1 KGHDR and CDR2 SFDVKD. The CDR3 has 14 residues.

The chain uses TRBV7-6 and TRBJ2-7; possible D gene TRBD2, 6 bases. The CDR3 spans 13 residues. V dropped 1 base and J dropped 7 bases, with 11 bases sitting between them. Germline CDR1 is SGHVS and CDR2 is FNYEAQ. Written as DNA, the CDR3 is TGTGCCAGCAGCTTAGGAGGGAGGAGAGAGCAGTACTTC. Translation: CASSLGGRREQYF.

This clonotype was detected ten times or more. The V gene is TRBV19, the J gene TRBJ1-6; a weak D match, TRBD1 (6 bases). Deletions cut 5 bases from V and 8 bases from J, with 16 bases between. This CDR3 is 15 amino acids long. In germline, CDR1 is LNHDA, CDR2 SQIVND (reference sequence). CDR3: CASSATTGQHSPLHF. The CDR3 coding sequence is TGTGCCAGTAGTGCCACGACAGGACAACATTCACCCCTCCACTTT.

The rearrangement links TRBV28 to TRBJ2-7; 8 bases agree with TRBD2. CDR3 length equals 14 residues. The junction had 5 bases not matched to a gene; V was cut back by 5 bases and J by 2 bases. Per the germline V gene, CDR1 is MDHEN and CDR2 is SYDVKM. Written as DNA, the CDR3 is TGTGCCAGCAGTAGACTAGCGCTCCCCTACGAGCAGTACTTC. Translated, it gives CASSRLALPYEQYF.

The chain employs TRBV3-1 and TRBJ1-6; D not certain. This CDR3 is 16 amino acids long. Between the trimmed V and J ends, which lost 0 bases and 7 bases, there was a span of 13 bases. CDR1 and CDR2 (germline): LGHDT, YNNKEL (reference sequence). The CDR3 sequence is CASSQEGGRGNSPLHF. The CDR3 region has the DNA TGTGCCAGCAGCCAAGAGGGAGGGCGAGGAAATTCACCCCTCCACTTT.

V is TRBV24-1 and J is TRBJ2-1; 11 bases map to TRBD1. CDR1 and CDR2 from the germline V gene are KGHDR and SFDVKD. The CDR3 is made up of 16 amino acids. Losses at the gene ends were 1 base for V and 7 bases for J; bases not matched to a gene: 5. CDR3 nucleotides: TGTGCCACCAGTGATTTCCGGGGACAGGGGGGGAATGAGCAGTTCTTC. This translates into CATSDFRGQGGNEQFF.